In this sample, the clone carrying this T cell receptor (beta chain) turned up many times. The target antigen is unknown. This specimen belongs to a study of glioma-infiltrating T cells. Findings and limits, study-wide: Non-neoplastic patients had below-expected tissue-blood divergence, while all gliomas exceeded expectation. Only very few CDR3 sequences appeared in both tissue and blood.

Amplification of TCR alpha and beta CDR3 regions from RNA used iRepertoire nested multiplex PCR. TCRdb re-called the multiplex PCR reads through MiXCR, storing one row per CDR3 protein. The data show more than 95,000 distinct CDR3 sequences, roughly 24% seen once. This CDR3 is 16 amino acids long. Unmatched junction bases numbered 6, after V lost 6 bases and J lost 3 bases. In germline, CDR1 is DFQATT, CDR2 SNEGSKA (reference sequence). This clonotype was sampled from a human donor with low-grade glioma or glioblastoma, undergoing nonglioma brain surgery, or in good health (not recorded which). Source material: glioma tissue, nonneoplastic brain tissue, or PBMCs (not recorded which). The chain recombines TRBV20-1 with TRBJ2-1, with 15 bases lining up with TRBD2. The DNA for the CDR3 is TGCAGTGCCCACGGGACTAGCGGGGGGAGCTACAATGAGCAGTTCTTC. Translation: CSAHGTSGGSYNEQFF.